This entry lists 27 T cell receptor beta chains sequenced from one sample in a study of T and B cells in COVID-19 patients. Multiplex PCR with BIOMED2 TRB-A/B primer pools amplified TRB rearrangements. TCRdb re-analysed the multiplex PCR reads in MiXCR, keeping a single row per CDR3 protein. The sample includes around 28,000 distinct CDR3 sequences, 32% of them seen just once. From blood, roughly 250-550 ng of genomic DNA served as TRB template. The specimen sequenced was blood. All receptors come from a human donor who had recovered from COVID-19.

In its sample, this clonotype was seen a few times. The V and J genes are TRBV6-5 and TRBJ2-7, with 11 nucleotides matching TRBD1. Germline CDR1 and CDR2: MNHEY and SVGAGI. The CDR3 is 15 residues long. V lost 0 bases and J lost 5; bases outside the gene matches: 3. The CDR3 DNA reads TGTGCCAGCAGTTACTCGTTGGGACAGGGGGACGAGCAGTACTTC. This encodes CASSYSLGQGDEQYF.

This clonotype was observed many times. The V and J genes are TRBV15 and TRBJ1-5; D gene unclear. The CDR3 is 14 residues long. From germline, CDR1 is LNHNV and CDR2 YYDKDF (reference sequence). Trimming stripped 4 bases from V and 0 bases from J, with 7 bases between. DNA of the CDR3: TGTGCCACCAGCACGGGTAATAGCAATCAGCCCCAGCATTTT. As protein: CATSTGNSNQPQHF. The whole variable domain, remainder taken from reference TRBV15 and TRBJ1-5, is DAMVIQNPRYQVTQFGKPVTLSCSQTLNHNVMYWYQQKSSQAPKLLFHYYDKDFNNEADTPDNFQSRRPNTSFCFLDIRSPGLGDTAMYLCATSTGNSNQPQHFGDGTRLSIL.

The CDR3 loop reads CSAPPTLGTEAFF. The CDR3 nucleotides read TGCAGTGCCCCGCCGACCCTAGGGACTGAAGCTTTCTTT. The chain is built from TRBV20-1 and TRBJ1-1; D remains ambiguous. V was shortened by 6 bases and J by 5 bases, with 16 bases between the two germline ends. The CDR3 is made up of 13 amino acids. Germline assignment: CDR1 DFQATT and CDR2 SNEGSKA (reference sequence).

This clonotype was counted at least ten times. The gene calls are TRBV6-5 and TRBJ2-1; TRBD1 aligns across 7 bases. J gave up 9 bases and V 5 bases, and 7 bases lay outside the gene matches. The CDR3 consists of 13 residues. CDR1 is MNHEY and CDR2 is SVGAGI in the germline V gene. CDR3 nucleotide sequence: TGTGCCAGCAGTCCCTATGGGGACAGTGAGCAGTTCTTC. Its protein product is CASSPYGDSEQFF.

By sample fraction, this clonotype is medium-sized. V gene TRBV11-1 combines with J gene TRBJ2-5, with D possibly being TRBD1 (5 bases). The CDR3 sequence is 13 residues long. Germline assignment: CDR1 SGHAT and CDR2 FQDESV (reference sequence). Trimming removed 3 bases from V and 1 base from J, with 6 bases in between. The CDR3 loop reads CASSLGRQETQYF. The CDR3 DNA sequence: TGTGCCAGCAGCTTGGGGCGCCAAGAGACCCAGTACTTC.

The table lists this clonotype with many counts. The chain couples TRBV6-6 to TRBJ1-6; 7 nucleotides line up with TRBD1. The germline V gene encodes CDR1 MNHNY and CDR2 SVGAGI (reference sequence). The CDR3 is 12 residues long. V gave up 1 base and J gave up 13 bases; unmatched junction bases: 1. The CDR3 sequence is CASSYWGQPLHF. The CDR3 DNA sequence: TGTGCCAGCAGTTACTGGGGACAGCCCCTCCACTTT.

This rearrangement joins TRBV4-2 to TRBJ2-7; TRBD1 aligns across 11 bases. V gave up 1 base and J gave up 4 bases; unmatched junction bases: 6. Germline V gene lookup returns CDR1 LGHNA and CDR2 YNFKEQ. This CDR3 has 16 residues. The CDR3 nucleotides read TGTGCCAGCAGCCAAGTGGGGGGGGACAGGGGGTACGAGCAGTACTTC. Protein product: CASSQVGGDRGYEQYF.

The V call is TRBV10-3, the J call TRBJ2-1; TRBD2 agrees at 7 bases. V lost 0 bases and J lost 8; bases outside the gene matches: 16. This CDR3 comprises 18 residues. The germline CDR1 and CDR2 sequences are ENHRY and SYGVKD. CDR3 protein: CAISESSSVAGAGHEQFF. The DNA of the CDR3 is TGTGCCATCAGTGAGTCGAGTTCTGTGGCGGGAGCGGGGCATGAGCAGTTCTTC.

This clonotype occurred many times. The chain links TRBV19 to TRBJ1-1; 10 nucleotides agree with TRBD1. With 5 bases clipped from V and 5 bases from J, the junction kept 5 bases outside the gene matches. This CDR3 has 14 amino acids. Germline CDR1 is LNHDA and CDR2 is SQIVND (reference sequence). The CDR3 sequence: CASSLGQGGTEAFF. For the CDR3, the DNA is TGTGCCAGTAGTCTTGGACAGGGGGGGACTGAAGCTTTCTTT.

This clonotype was observed at least ten times. This rearrangement joins TRBV29-1 to TRBJ2-1; TRBD2 matches 9 bases. Germline assignment: CDR1 SQVTM and CDR2 ANQGSEA. V shed 3 bases, J shed 4 bases, and the junction held 16 bases outside the gene matches. The CDR3 runs 18 residues. CDR3 in amino acids: CSVEPIAGETSNYNEQFF. CDR3 sequence (DNA): TGCAGCGTTGAGCCTATAGCGGGAGAGACTTCTAATTACAATGAGCAGTTCTTC.

Regarding this clonotype: Just one base apart from a much larger clone, this may be a read error. The rearrangement links TRBV27 to TRBJ2-3; D is ambiguous. Germline V gene sequence: CDR1 MNHEY, CDR2 SMNVEV (reference sequence). This CDR3 is 12 amino acids long. The chain's CDR3 is CASSQLDDTEYF. CDR3 DNA sequence: TGTGCCAGCAGCCAACTGGATGATACGGAGTATTTT.

This clonotype occurred once. CDR3 nucleotides: TGTGCCAGTAGTACCTTACTAGCGGGGGGGTCTGGTGAGCAGTTCTTC. It codes for CASSTLLAGGSGEQFF. The chain recombines TRBV19 with TRBJ2-1; 13 bases agree with TRBD2. This CDR3 is built from 16 residues. With V trimmed by 4 bases and J by 9 bases, 9 bases remained unmatched. Germline values: CDR1 LNHDA, CDR2 SQIVND (reference sequence).

The rearrangement uses TRBV7-6 and TRBJ1-1; no firm D call. The length of the CDR3 is 13 residues. The germline CDR1 and CDR2 sequences are SGHVS and FNYEAQ. V dropped 8 bases and J dropped 0 bases, with 10 bases sitting between them. Written as DNA, the CDR3 is TGTGCCAGCGTGAGGGTACTGAACACTGAAGCTTTCTTT. The encoded protein is CASVRVLNTEAFF.

The CDR3 nucleotides read TGTGCCTGGAGCGAATGGGGTTTCTACAATCAGCCCCAGCATTTT. Its protein product is CAWSEWGFYNQPQHF. This chain uses TRBV30 with TRBJ1-5; D ambiguous. Germline CDR1 reads GTSNPN; CDR2 reads SVGIG (reference sequence). Trimming removed 3 bases at V and 3 bases at J, with 15 bases between. CDR3 length equals 15 residues.

This clonotype was observed a few times. This chain's CDR3 is CASSRTSGSNEQFF. The CDR3 coding sequence is TGTGCCAGCTCGAGGACTAGCGGGTCGAATGAGCAGTTCTTC. The chain has TRBV7-3 and TRBJ2-1, with TRBD2 identical over 11 bases. Trimming took 8 bases from V and 7 from J; bases not matched to a gene: 7. The CDR3 has 14 residues. Germline V CDR1 and CDR2: SGHTA, FQGTGA.

This clonotype turned up a few times. The rearrangement links TRBV7-9 to TRBJ1-6, with D unresolved. Germline values: CDR1 SEHNR, CDR2 FQNEAQ (reference sequence). The V end lost 5 bases, the J end lost 0 bases, and 17 bases lay between the germline ends. This CDR3 comprises 18 residues. In DNA, the CDR3 is TGTGCCAGCAGCCAGGTTCGCAGCGGCAGCTCCTATAATTCACCCCTCCACTTT. This gives the protein CASSQVRSGSSYNSPLHF.

This clonotype occurred many times. This chain links TRBV29-1 with TRBJ2-4, with TRBD2 matching over 9 bases. Germline lookup yields CDR1 SQVTM and CDR2 ANQGSEA. This CDR3 region has 13 residues. Trimming removed 3 bases from V and 3 bases from J; junction bases left unmatched: 0. CDR3 coding DNA: TGCAGCGTTGAGACTAGCGGCAAAAACATTCAGTACTTC. This codes for CSVETSGKNIQYF.

Regarding this clonotype: At one end, the junction sequence differs from germline, possibly due to a read error. The chain is built from TRBV19 and TRBJ1-1; no definite D call. The CDR3 is 14 residues long. Germline V gene lookup returns CDR1 LNHDA and CDR2 SQIVND (reference sequence). CDR3 sequence (DNA): TGTGCCAGTAGTGTCGGACGGATGAACACTGAAGCTTTATTT. This translates into CASSVGRMNTEALF.

This clonotype has ten or more counts. This chain links TRBV27 with TRBJ1-1; 8 bases fit TRBD1. V trimming: 7 bases; J trimming: 11 bases; junction bases outside the gene matches: 6. This CDR3 comprises 11 residues. CDR1 MNHEY and CDR2 SMNVEV come from the germline V gene (reference sequence). DNA for the CDR3: TGTGCCAGCATCAGGGGGCGGGAGGCTTTCTTT. This gives the protein CASIRGREAFF.

This clonotype occurred a few times. The rearrangement links TRBV6-4 to TRBJ2-1, with D unclear. The CDR3 contains 13 residues. V was cut by 2 bases and J by 8 bases, with 10 bases left in between. CDR1 and CDR2 from the germline V gene are MRHNA and SNTAGT. The CDR3 protein is CASSDLPGYEQFF. The CDR3 coding sequence is TGTGCCAGCAGTGACCTCCCCGGGTATGAGCAGTTCTTC.

This clonotype was seen at least ten times. The chain employs TRBV18 and TRBJ2-7; tentatively, D is TRBD1 (6 bases). Germline V lookup: CDR1 KGHSH, CDR2 LQKENI. This CDR3 comprises 15 residues. V lost 1 base to trimming and J lost 4 bases, with 14 bases between them. In nucleotides, the CDR3 is TGTGCCAGCTCACCACGGGACACCCAGGCATACGAGCAGTACTTC. This codes for CASSPRDTQAYEQYF.

Turning to this clonotype: The junction shows a germline mismatch at one end, possibly a read error. V and J are TRBV6-2 or TRBV6-3 and TRBJ1-1, with TRBD1 as a possible D gene (6 bases). The length of the CDR3 is 14 residues. Germline CDR1 MNHEY, CDR2 SVGEGT. CDR3 sequence reads: CASSYGTLNNEAFF. DNA for the CDR3: TGTGCCAGCAGTTATGGGACACTTAACAATGAAGCTTTCTTT.

The gene calls are TRBV6-1 and TRBJ1-1; 8 bases line up with TRBD1. J was trimmed by 11 bases and V by 5 bases; bases with no gene match: 7. Germline CDR1 and CDR2: MNHNS and SASEGT. The CDR3 consists of 12 residues. CDR3 sequence (DNA): TGTGCCAGCAGTTTGGCCCAGGGGGCCGCTTTCTTT. This codes for CASSLAQGAAFF.

Relative to its sample, this clonotype is medium-sized. The V and J genes are TRBV19 and TRBJ2-2; D is unresolved. With 3 bases removed from V and 1 base from J, the gap between germline ends came to 6 bases. The CDR3 runs to 14 residues. Looked up from germline, CDR1 is LNHDA and CDR2 is SQIVND (reference sequence). CDR3 sequence reads: CASSMSLNTGELFF. DNA for the CDR3: TGTGCCAGTAGTATGTCTCTGAACACCGGGGAGCTGTTTTTT.

This rearrangement joins TRBV5-1 to TRBJ2-3; 9 nucleotides agree with TRBD1. CDR1 and CDR2 (germline): SGHRS, YFSETQ. This CDR3 region has 17 residues. Unmatched junction bases numbered 11, after V lost 4 bases and J lost 2 bases. As DNA, the CDR3 is TGCGCCAGCAGCCCCCCGGACAGGGGAGGGGACACAGATACGCAGTATTTT. Translation: CASSPPDRGGDTDTQYF.

This clonotype was seen more than once but under ten times. The chain carries TRBV6-2 or TRBV6-3 and TRBJ2-7; a possible D gene is TRBD1 (7 bases). With 5 bases removed from V and 3 bases from J, the gap between germline ends came to 17 bases. This CDR3 is 15 amino acids long. Germline CDR1 MNHEY, CDR2 SVGEGT. The CDR3 is CASSPGGTFRYEQYF. CDR3 in DNA: TGTGCCAGCAGTCCAGGGGGGACTTTCCGCTACGAGCAGTACTTC.

Many counts were recorded for this clonotype. The CDR3 loop reads CATSNKYEGQFSDTQYF. The CDR3 DNA reads TGTGCCACCAGCAACAAATACGAGGGACAGTTTTCAGATACGCAGTATTTT. The J gene is TRBJ2-3, the V gene TRBV15; 7 bases are shared with TRBD1. Germline-derived CDR1 and CDR2 are LNHNV and YYDKDF (reference sequence). This CDR3 has 17 amino acids. With 4 bases clipped from V and 4 bases from J, the junction kept 14 bases outside the gene matches. The complete variable domain, with remaining parts taken from reference TRBV15 and TRBJ2-3, reads DAMVIQNPRYQVTQFGKPVTLSCSQTLNHNVMYWYQQKSSQAPKLLFHYYDKDFNNEADTPDNFQSRRPNTSFCFLDIRSPGLGDTAMYLCATSNKYEGQFSDTQYFGPGTRLTVL.